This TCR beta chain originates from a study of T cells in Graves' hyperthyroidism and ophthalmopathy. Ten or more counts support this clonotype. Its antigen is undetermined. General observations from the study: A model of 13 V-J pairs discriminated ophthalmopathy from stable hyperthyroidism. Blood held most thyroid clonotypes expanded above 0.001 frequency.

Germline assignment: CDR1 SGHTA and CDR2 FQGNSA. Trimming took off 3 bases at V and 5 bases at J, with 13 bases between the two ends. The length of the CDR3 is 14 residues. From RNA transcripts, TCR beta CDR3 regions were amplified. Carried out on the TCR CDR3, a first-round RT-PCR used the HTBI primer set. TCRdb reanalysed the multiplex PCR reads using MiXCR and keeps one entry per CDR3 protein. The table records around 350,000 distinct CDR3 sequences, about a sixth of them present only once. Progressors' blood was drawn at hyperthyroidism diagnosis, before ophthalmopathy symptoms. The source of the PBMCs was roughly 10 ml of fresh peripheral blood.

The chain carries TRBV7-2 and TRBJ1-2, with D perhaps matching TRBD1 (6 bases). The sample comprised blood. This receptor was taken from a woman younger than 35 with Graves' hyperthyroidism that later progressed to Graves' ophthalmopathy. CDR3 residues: CASSFWKQGYGYTF. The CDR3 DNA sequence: TGTGCCAGCAGCTTCTGGAAACAGGGTTATGGCTACACCTTC.